Below are 10 T cell receptor beta chains sequenced from a single sample in a study of cytomegalovirus exposure and HLA in healthy donors. Use of 60 Vbeta and 13 Jbeta primers characterized the PCR. TCRdb keeps only in-frame clones here, not all; method: immunoSEQ multiplex PCR. The sample yields about 180,000 clones, approximately 80% seen once. Sequenced sample: PBMCs. All receptors derive from a woman aged 50 to 60 in good health and CMV-seronegative.

The V gene is TRBV7-9, the J gene TRBJ2-5; maybe TRBD1 (6 bases). V gave up 2 bases and J gave up 3 bases, with 19 bases separating them. The CDR3 is made up of 17 amino acids. From germline, CDR1 is SEHNR and CDR2 FQNEAQ (reference sequence). The chain's CDR3 is CASSLTLGSRGKETQYF. CDR3 bases: TGTGCCAGCAGCTTAACTTTAGGAAGCAGGGGAAAAGAGACCCAGTACTTC.

The chain joins TRBV27 to TRBJ1-4; the match to TRBD1 covers 8 bases. Germline CDR1 MNHEY, CDR2 SMNVEV (reference sequence). The CDR3 length is 19 residues. Trimming removed 4 bases from V and 5 bases from J; junction bases left unmatched: 18. The CDR3 DNA follows: TGTGCCAGCAGTTCCCTGAGGCAGGGGGCGAATACGGAGAATGAAAAACTGTTTTTT. Its translation: CASSSLRQGANTENEKLFF.

The chain recombines TRBV27 with TRBJ1-5, with TRBD1 matching over 10 bases. V trimming: 5 bases; J trimming: 5 bases; junction bases outside the gene matches: 6. Germline values: CDR1 MNHEY, CDR2 SMNVEV (reference sequence). The CDR3 consists of 15 residues. CDR3 residues: CASSLDRGVHQPQHF. The CDR3 DNA is TGTGCCAGCAGTCTGGACAGGGGGGTCCATCAGCCCCAGCATTTT.

This clone was seen only once. The chain has TRBV7-8 and TRBJ2-1; 14 bases are a match to TRBD2. The germline CDR1 and CDR2 sequences are SGHVS and FQNEAQ. With V trimmed by 2 bases and J by 7 bases, 10 bases remained unmatched. CDR3 length equals 18 residues. CDR3 coding DNA: TGTGCCAGCAGCTTACCAGGACTAGCGGGAGGATCTAGGAATGAGCAGTTCTTC. It yields the protein CASSLPGLAGGSRNEQFF.

The rearrangement joins TRBV5-6 to TRBJ2-5, with 7 bases identical to TRBD1. The V gene end was trimmed by 4 bases and the J gene end by 5 bases; junction bases not matched to a gene: 11. The CDR3 is made up of 15 amino acids. The germline gives CDR1 SGHDT, CDR2 YYEEEE. The CDR3 DNA reads TGTGCCAGCAGCGGCAACAGGGGAATAGCGGAGACCCAGTACTTC. Amino acids: CASSGNRGIAETQYF.

The chain uses TRBV10-1 and TRBJ2-7; D possibly corresponds to TRBD1 (6 bases). Germline values: CDR1 WNHNN, CDR2 SYGVQD (reference sequence). The CDR3 has 15 amino acids. Trimming took off 4 bases at V and 4 bases at J, with 17 bases between the two ends. CDR3 region: CASSATMGARYEQYF. CDR3 sequence (DNA): TGCGCCAGCAGTGCAACTATGGGGGCGAGATACGAGCAGTACTTC.

CDR3 nucleotides: TGTGCCAGCAGCGTAAGTGCGGCCCACGAGCAGTACTTC. The encoded protein is CASSVSAAHEQYF. This chain links TRBV11-3 with TRBJ2-7; D remains ambiguous. The CDR3 runs 13 residues. CDR1 is SGHNT, CDR2 YENEEA, per germline. V lost 5 bases and J 5 bases, leaving 13 bases between the germline ends.

The chain combines TRBV18 with TRBJ2-7; D is perhaps TRBD1 (6 bases). The CDR3 runs 12 residues. V was pared by 3 bases and J by 6 bases, with 9 bases between. Per germline, CDR1 KGHSH and CDR2 LQKENI. The CDR3 DNA sequence: TGTGCCAGCTCACCCGACAGGTCCGAGCAGTACTTC. It translates to CASSPDRSEQYF.

This clone was seen more than once but under ten times. The chain has TRBV14 and TRBJ2-3, with a tentative D call TRBD1 (5 bases). This CDR3 spans 15 amino acids. V was pared by 1 base and J by 0 bases, with 8 bases between. From germline, CDR1 is SGHDN and CDR2 FVKESK. CDR3 protein: CASSQGWGSTDTQYF. CDR3 bases: TGTGCCAGCAGCCAAGGATGGGGCAGCACAGATACGCAGTATTTT.

The chain links TRBV7-6 to TRBJ2-2; D uncertain. Germline values: CDR1 SGHVS, CDR2 FNYEAQ. Trimming left V 5 bases short and J 6 bases short, with 4 bases between. This CDR3 contains 11 residues. Here the CDR3 DNA reads TGTGCCAGCAGCCTCCCCGGGGAGCTGTTTTTT. It yields the protein CASSLPGELFF.